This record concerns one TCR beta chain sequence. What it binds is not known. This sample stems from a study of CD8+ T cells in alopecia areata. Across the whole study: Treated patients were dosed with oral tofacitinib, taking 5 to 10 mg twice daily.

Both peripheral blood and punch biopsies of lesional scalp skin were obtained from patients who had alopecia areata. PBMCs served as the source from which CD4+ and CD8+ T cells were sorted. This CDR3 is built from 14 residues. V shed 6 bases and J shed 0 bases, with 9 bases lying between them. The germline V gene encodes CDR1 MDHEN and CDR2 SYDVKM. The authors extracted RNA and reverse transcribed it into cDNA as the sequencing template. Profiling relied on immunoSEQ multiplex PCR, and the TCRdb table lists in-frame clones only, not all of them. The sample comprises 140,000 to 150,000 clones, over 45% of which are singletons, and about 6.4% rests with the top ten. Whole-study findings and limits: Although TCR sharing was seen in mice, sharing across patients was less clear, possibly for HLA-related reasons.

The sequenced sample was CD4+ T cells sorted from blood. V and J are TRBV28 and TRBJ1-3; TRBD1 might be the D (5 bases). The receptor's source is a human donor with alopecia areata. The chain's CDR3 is CASSWDGSGNTIYF. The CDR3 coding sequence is TGTGCCAGCAGCTGGGACGGCTCTGGAAACACCATATATTTT.